Presented here are 7 T cell receptor beta chains from one specimen sequenced in a study of OX40 agonist ivuxolimab in advanced cancers. Sequencing was performed with immunoSEQ multiplex PCR; in TCRdb, only in-frame clones are kept and a portion is missing. The repertoire consists of 65,000 to 85,000 clones, with about 91% occurring once and the leading ten covering roughly 0.59%. The starting material was CD4+ or CD8+ T cells sorted from blood, obtained in a trial of the OX40 agonist ivuxolimab. The source of these receptors is an adult with an advanced solid tumor such as melanoma, head and neck, liver or kidney cancer.

This clone was seen more than once but under ten times. The chain uses TRBV2 and TRBJ1-1; perhaps TRBD1 as D (6 bases). Germline V CDR1 and CDR2: SNHLY, FYNNEI. Trimming removed 8 bases at V and 5 bases at J, with 15 bases between. The CDR3 is 13 amino acids. The CDR3 bases are TGTGCCAGCGCCCCCAGGGGTGATACTGAAGCTTTCTTT. This encodes CASAPRGDTEAFF.

V gene TRBV4-1 combines with J gene TRBJ1-2; 7 nucleotides agree with TRBD1. The CDR3 covers 15 residues. The V and J ends lost 7 bases and 4 bases, in that order; junction bases with no gene match: 12. Germline assignment: CDR1 MGHRA and CDR2 YSYEKL. The CDR3 region is CASNPTTQGVYGYTF. The CDR3 coding sequence is TGCGCCAGCAATCCTACGACCCAGGGGGTCTATGGCTACACCTTC.

This clone was counted a few times. The chain employs TRBV9 and TRBJ2-2, with 8 nucleotides matching TRBD1. The length of the CDR3 is 14 residues. Germline CDR1 is SGDLS and CDR2 is YYNGEE. J lost 3 bases, V lost 3 bases, and 1 base had no gene match. In DNA, the CDR3 is TGTGCCAGCAGCGCGACAGGGGACACCGGGGAGCTGTTTTTT. Its translation is CASSATGDTGELFF.

The chain has TRBV5-5 and TRBJ2-3; TRBD1 is a possible D gene (6 bases). The CDR3 extends over 13 amino acids. V shed 0 bases and J shed 10 bases, with 12 bases lying between them. Germline CDR1 is SGHKS and CDR2 is YYEKEE (reference sequence). Here the CDR3 reads CASSLAPGDAQYF. The CDR3, as DNA: TGTGCCAGCAGCTTGGCCCCAGGGGATGCGCAGTATTTT.

J is TRBJ1-2 and V is TRBV5-6; maybe TRBD1 (5 bases). Germline CDR1 is SGHDT and CDR2 is YYEEEE. V was pared by 0 bases and J by 8 bases, with 17 bases between. This CDR3 spans 15 amino acids. CDR3 residues: CASSLDQGVIGGYTF. DNA for the CDR3: TGTGCCAGCAGCTTGGATCAAGGGGTTATAGGAGGCTACACCTTC.

The chain combines TRBV30 with TRBJ1-2, with TRBD1 identical over 9 bases. J gave up 4 bases and V 5 bases, and 5 bases lay outside the gene matches. Germline V gene sequence: CDR1 GTSNPN, CDR2 SVGIG (reference sequence). CDR3 length equals 13 residues. This chain's CDR3 is CAWGTGSLYGYTF. The DNA of the CDR3 is TGTGCCTGGGGGACAGGGAGTCTCTATGGCTACACCTTC.

This clone has a single count. The rearrangement links TRBV30 to TRBJ2-1; 13 bases align to TRBD2. V was pared by 4 bases and J by 9 bases, with 6 bases of the junction left unmatched. The CDR3 spans 14 residues. Germline CDR1 and CDR2: GTSNPN and SVGIG (reference sequence). Here the CDR3 DNA reads TGTGCCTGGAAAGGACTAGCGGGGGAGAGTGAGCAGTTCTTC. This gives the protein CAWKGLAGESEQFF.